The entry that follows covers one T cell receptor (beta chain) sequence. These data are taken from a study of blood T cell repertoires in COVID-19. The overall study: The United States, Italy and Spain provided the acute and convalescent COVID-19 samples. Sources were T cells, B-cell-depleted T cells, or PBMCs; the material itself was cDNA or gDNA.

Authors' processing steps: Amplification of reference gene primers was used by the study to estimate nucleated cell counts. The repertoire was sequenced with immunoSEQ multiplex PCR; TCRdb's copy has only in-frame clones and lacks some. From that table come the V and J calls and clone size; the DNA was used to work out D and trimming. The sample yields fewer than 300,000 clones, 91% seen once. Patients at the Seattle site were enrolled during active infection and followed longitudinally. The germline V gene encodes CDR1 SGDLS and CDR2 YYNGEE. The V end was cut by 0 bases, the J end by 6 bases, with 9 bases between. The length of the CDR3 is 13 residues.

This sequence was found in a woman in her thirties with COVID-19, enrolled during active disease. Sequencing was done on a sample of peripheral blood. The chain is built from TRBV9 and TRBJ1-2; D may be TRBD1 (6 bases). CDR3 DNA sequence: TGTGCCAGCAGCGTAGGAGGGGGGGATGGCTACACCTTC. Protein: CASSVGGGDGYTF.